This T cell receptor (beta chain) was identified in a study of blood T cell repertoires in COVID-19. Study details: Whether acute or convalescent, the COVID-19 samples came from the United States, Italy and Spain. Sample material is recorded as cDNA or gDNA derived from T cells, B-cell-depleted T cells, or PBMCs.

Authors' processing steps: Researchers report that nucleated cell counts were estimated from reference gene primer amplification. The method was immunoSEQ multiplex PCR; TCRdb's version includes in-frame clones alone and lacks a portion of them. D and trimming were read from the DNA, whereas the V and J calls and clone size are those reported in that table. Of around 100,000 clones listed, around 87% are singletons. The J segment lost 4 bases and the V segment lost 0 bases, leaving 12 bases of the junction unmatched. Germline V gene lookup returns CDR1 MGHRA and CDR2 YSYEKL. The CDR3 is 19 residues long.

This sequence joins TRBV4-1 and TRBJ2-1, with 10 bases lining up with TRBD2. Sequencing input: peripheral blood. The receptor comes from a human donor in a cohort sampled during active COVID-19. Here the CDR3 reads CASSQEGWSSGSIYNEQFF. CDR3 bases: TGCGCCAGCAGCCAAGAGGGGTGGTCTAGCGGGAGTATTTACAATGAGCAGTTCTTC.